Listed below are T cell receptor beta chains from one sample, sequenced in a study of T cell responses to AZD1222 COVID-19 vaccine. TCRdb's table, derived via immunoSEQ multiplex PCR, lists solely in-frame clones and lacks some. The table records roughly 180,000 clones, 85% to 95% of them present only once. This specimen was peripheral blood, taken 28 days after the second dose of the MenACWY control vaccine. The receptors shown here come from an adult who received the MenACWY meningococcal vaccine as a control. CDR3s include the opening cysteine and the closing phenylalanine or tryptophan. A D gene is named only where the DNA matches it firmly. Clone size is not always given. Where it is, it says once, few, many or a class for expanded clones.

size | J | D | V | DNA | CDR3
NA | TRBJ2-6 | NA | TRBV2 | TGTGCCAGCAGCGCCACGGGGACTGGGGCCAACGTCCTGACTTTC | CASSATGTGANVLTF
NA | TRBJ1-4 | NA | TRBV6-5 | TGTGCCAGCAGACGTGGGCCGGGAGAAAAACTGTTTTTT | CASRRGPGEKLFF
NA | TRBJ2-7 | NA | TRBV6-5 | TGTGCCAGCAGGGAGGGGAGGACCCGCGAGCAGTACTTC | CASREGRTREQYF
NA | TRBJ1-2 | NA | TRBV5-6 | TGTGCCAGCAGCTTTGGGACGGAACCCTATGGCTACACCTTC | CASSFGTEPYGYTF
NA | TRBJ2-1 | NA | TRBV5-1 | TGCGCCAGCAGCTTGGAAGGCGGATCCTACAATGAGCAGTTCTTC | CASSLEGGSYNEQFF
NA | TRBJ1-2 | NA | TRBV4-1 | TGCGCCAGCAGCCAACCCTCCGGGACGGGCTTCTATGGCTACACCTTC | CASSQPSGTGFYGYTF
NA | TRBJ2-3 | NA | TRBV30 | TGTGCCTGGAGTGTATTGGCTACGCAGTATTTT | CAWSVLATQYF
NA | TRBJ1-1 | TRBD1 | TRBV9 | TGTGCCAGCAGCTCGACTCCGGGGGACAGGGCGGATGCTTTCTTT | CASSSTPGDRADAFF
NA | TRBJ1-1 | TRBD1 | TRBV2 | TGTGCCAGCACTTGGACAGGGGTGAACACTGAAGCTTTCTTT | CASTWTGVNTEAFF
NA | TRBJ2-1 | TRBD1 | TRBV9 | TGTGCCAGCAGCGTAGAGGACAGGAGCTCCTACAATGAGCAGTTCTTC | CASSVEDRSSYNEQFF
NA | TRBJ1-2 | NA | TRBV7-9 | TGTGCCAGCAGCTTAGCGGCGCAGGGCTACACCTTC | CASSLAAQGYTF
NA | TRBJ1-6 | TRBD1 | TRBV7-2 | TGTGCCAGCAGCTTTACGGGGCGGTTCGACAGGGGTGGGTCACCCCTCCACTTT | CASSFTGRFDRGGSPLHF
NA | TRBJ1-2 | NA | TRBV27 | TGTGCCAGCAGTCTCACCCTCGACACGTTGACAAACGGCTACACCTTC | CASSLTLDTLTNGYTF
NA | TRBJ1-3 | NA | TRBV7-2 | TGTGCCAGCAGCTTAGCACAGAAGACTGGAAACACCATATATTTT | CASSLAQKTGNTIYF
once | TRBJ1-2 | NA | TRBV19 | TGTGCCAGTAGTGACGGGTCTTACAACTATGGCTACACCTTC | CASSDGSYNYGYTF
NA | TRBJ1-5 | NA | TRBV11-2 | TGTGCCAGCAGCTTACTTAGCAATCAGCCCCAGCATTTT | CASSLLSNQPQHF
NA | TRBJ2-3 | NA | TRBV19 | TGTGCCAGTAGTCCAAAACAGGCAGATACGCAGTATTTT | CASSPKQADTQYF
NA | TRBJ1-5 | NA | TRBV28 | TGTGCCAGCAGTCCCTCGAAGGGGACTAGCAATCAGCCCCAGCATTTT | CASSPSKGTSNQPQHF
once | TRBJ1-5 | NA | TRBV19 | TGTGCCAGTAGTATTAGGGGCAGCAATCAGCCCCAGCATTTT | CASSIRGSNQPQHF
NA | TRBJ2-6 | TRBD1 | TRBV24-1 | TGTGCCACCAGTGACAGGGGTCCGGGACAGTGGCTTTCTGGGGCCAACGTCCTGACTTTC | CATSDRGPGQWLSGANVLTF
NA | TRBJ2-2 | NA | TRBV10-3 | TGTGCCATCTCCCGGGAATCCGGGGAGCTGTTTTTT | CAISRESGELFF
NA | TRBJ2-1 | TRBD2 | TRBV6-6 | TGTGCCAGCAGTCCGGGTTGGCTAGCGGGGGCGACCTACAATGAGCAGTTCTTC | CASSPGWLAGATYNEQFF
NA | TRBJ2-5 | NA | TRBV28 | TGTGCCAGCAGTCCCGGGACACAAGAGACCCAGTACTTC | CASSPGTQETQYF
few | TRBJ2-1 | NA | TRBV19 | TGTGCCAGTAAGGACTCCCCGGGGAATGAGCAGTTCTTC | CASKDSPGNEQFF
NA | TRBJ1-5 | NA | TRBV7-2 | TGTGCCAGCAGCTTAGGGGTGATCAATCAGCCCCAGCATTTT | CASSLGVINQPQHF
NA | TRBJ1-4 | TRBD1 | TRBV5-4 | TGTGCCAGCAGCAACGACAGGGTCGGAAAACTGTTTTTT | CASSNDRVGKLFF
NA | TRBJ2-3 | NA | TRBV7-8 | TGTGCCAGCAGTTCTCGACTAGGCCCGATGGCTAGCACAGATACGCAGTATTTT | CASSSRLGPMASTDTQYF
NA | TRBJ1-5 | TRBD1 | TRBV27 | TGTGCCAGCAACCCGACAGGGGGCAATCAGCCCCAGCATTTT | CASNPTGGNQPQHF
NA | TRBJ1-2 | TRBD1 | TRBV12-3/TRBV12-4 | TGTGCCAGCAGCCAGGGGGGCGGCTACACCTTC | CASSQGGGYTF
NA | TRBJ1-5 | TRBD1 | TRBV28 | TGTGCCAGCAGTTTATCTACCGGGACAGCCCAGACTCAGCCCCAGCATTTT | CASSLSTGTAQTQPQHF
NA | TRBJ1-6 | NA | TRBV7-2 | TGTGCCAGCAGCCATCCGGGGGGAGGTTCACCCCTCCACTTT | CASSHPGGGSPLHF
NA | TRBJ1-2 | NA | TRBV5-4 | TGTGCCAGCAGCCTGGTTGGGGGGCGGTCTGGCTATGGCTACACCTTC | CASSLVGGRSGYGYTF
NA | TRBJ1-2 | NA | TRBV29-1 | TGCAGCGTTTGGTCAGGGGAAGGCTACACCTTC | CSVWSGEGYTF
NA | TRBJ1-5 | TRBD1 | TRBV6-2/TRBV6-3 | TGTGCCAGCAGTCACAGGGGGCAAAATCAGCCCCAGCATTTT | CASSHRGQNQPQHF
NA | TRBJ1-1 | NA | TRBV4-2 | TGTGCCAGCAGCCCCGGACAGAACACTGAAGCTTTCTTT | CASSPGQNTEAFF
NA | TRBJ2-1 | NA | TRBV7-2 | TGTGCCAGCAGCCCAGGACGGGGTCGTGGGGCCTACAATGAGCAGTTCTTC | CASSPGRGRGAYNEQFF
NA | TRBJ1-1 | NA | TRBV19 | TGTGCCAGTAGTATTAGCTGGAACACTGAAGCTTTCTTT | CASSISWNTEAFF
NA | TRBJ2-1 | NA | TRBV19 | TGTGCCAGTAGTAAGCTTGGACCGTTATCCTACAATGAGCAGTTCTTC | CASSKLGPLSYNEQFF
NA | TRBJ2-3 | NA | TRBV5-1 | TGCGCCAGCAGCTTGGAAAACTTGGGCACGCAGTATTTT | CASSLENLGTQYF
NA | TRBJ1-5 | NA | TRBV28 | TGTGCCAGCAGTCCACAGGACGGACCCCAGCATTTT | CASSPQDGPQHF
few | TRBJ1-1 | NA | TRBV4-1 | TGCGCCAGCAGCCAAGATGGGTATTTGGTTTTCTTT | CASSQDGYLVFF
NA | TRBJ1-5 | NA | TRBV19 | TGTGCCAGTAGTATCGGTCTTATCTCCCATCAGCCCCAGCATTTT | CASSIGLISHQPQHF
once | TRBJ2-5 | TRBD1 | TRBV18 | TGTGCCAGCTCACCACCGACAGGGTTTAAAGAGACCCAGTACTTC | CASSPPTGFKETQYF
once | TRBJ1-2 | TRBD1 | TRBV12-3/TRBV12-4 | TGTGCCAGCAGCCTTTGGACAGGTCGGAGCTACACCTTC | CASSLWTGRSYTF
NA | TRBJ2-1 | TRBD2 | TRBV5-1 | TGCGCCAGCAGCTTGGGTCTGAGGCCTAGCGGAAGTAGGAGGGATGAGCAGTTCTTC | CASSLGLRPSGSRRDEQFF
few | TRBJ2-2 | NA | TRBV7-2 | TGTGCCAGCAGCTTAGGGGGGGGGCAGATCCCCACCGGGGAGCTGTTTTTT | CASSLGGGQIPTGELFF
NA | TRBJ2-3 | TRBD2 | TRBV27 | TGTGCCAGCAGTTTAACCGGACTAGCGGGGGGGCGCACAGATACGCAGTATTTT | CASSLTGLAGGRTDTQYF
NA | TRBJ1-2 | TRBD1 | TRBV29-1 | TGCAGCGTTGTTAACAGGGGGCATGGCTACACCTTC | CSVVNRGHGYTF
once | TRBJ1-3 | NA | TRBV5-1 | TGCGCCAGCAGCCAGAACGTGGAAACTCGGGGAAACACCATATATTTT | CASSQNVETRGNTIYF
NA | TRBJ1-4 | NA | TRBV15 | TGTGCCACCAGCAGACAGGAAAATGAAAAACTGTTTTTT | CATSRQENEKLFF
NA | TRBJ1-4 | NA | TRBV19 | TGTGCCAGTACCGGGACCGACAGAGAAGGGCGAAAACTGTTTTTT | CASTGTDREGRKLFF
NA | TRBJ2-5 | NA | TRBV30 | TGTGCCTGGGCCCCCGCTGAGACCCAGTACTTC | CAWAPAETQYF
NA | TRBJ2-7 | NA | TRBV7-9 | TGTGCCAGCAGCTTAGATAGAAACGGGGACGAGCAGTACTTC | CASSLDRNGDEQYF
NA | TRBJ2-1 | TRBD2 | TRBV10-3 | TGTGCCATCAGTGACAGCGGGGGGGAGTACAATGAGCAGTTCTTC | CAISDSGGEYNEQFF
NA | TRBJ2-3 | NA | TRBV10-3 | TGTGCCACCGGCCCGGGCACAGATACGCAGTATTTT | CATGPGTDTQYF